The clone carrying this TCR beta chain came up a few times. No antigen is known for it. Clones were read by immunoSEQ multiplex PCR, and TCRdb kept only the in-frame ones, dropping some. The sample holds 85,000 to 100,000 clones; 72% are singletons and the top ten take over 12%. Germline V gene sequence: CDR1 SGHRS, CDR2 YFSETQ. CDR3 length: 14 amino acids. Trimming removed 5 bases at V and 9 bases at J, with 18 bases between. This sample is part of a study of radiotherapy plus CTLA-4 blockade in lung cancer. Study-wide results and limits: Radiotherapy was combined with ipilimumab, and tumor-derived TCR clones then expanded in blood.

The sequence was obtained from a human donor with non-small cell lung cancer that progressed on radiotherapy plus ipilimumab. The material sequenced was peripheral blood, taken from a patient treated with radiotherapy plus ipilimumab. This chain joins TRBV5-1 and TRBJ2-1; D tentatively fits TRBD1 or TRBD2 (5 bases each). The CDR3 protein is CASRSSGPRGEQFF. The DNA of the CDR3 is TGCGCCAGCAGGTCCTCCGGGCCGAGGGGTGAGCAGTTCTTC.